The next 30 T cell receptor beta chains were all read from a single sample in a study of OX40 agonist ivuxolimab in advanced cancers. The table came from immunoSEQ multiplex PCR; TCRdb's copy has only in-frame clones and leaves some out. The sample contains about 61,000 clones, around nine tenths of which appear only once. The source material was CD4+ or CD8+ T cells sorted from blood, sampled in a trial of the OX40 agonist ivuxolimab. The receptors were sampled from an adult with an advanced solid tumor such as melanoma, head and neck, liver or kidney cancer.

The chain carries TRBV18 and TRBJ2-2; 12 bases agree with TRBD1. J gave up 0 bases and V 5 bases, and 4 bases lay outside the gene matches. The germline V gene encodes CDR1 KGHSH and CDR2 LQKENI. CDR3 length: 17 amino acids. The CDR3 DNA reads TGTGCCAGCTCAACCGGGACAGGGGGCACGAACACCGGGGAGCTGTTTTTT. Amino acid sequence: CASSTGTGGTNTGELFF.

This clone has a single count. The chain joins TRBV28 to TRBJ1-6; the D gene is possibly TRBD1 (5 bases). CDR1 is MDHEN and CDR2 is SYDVKM in the germline V gene. Trimming took 8 bases from V and 5 from J, leaving 16 bases between them. This CDR3 has 15 residues. This CDR3 is CASLGGGQDNSPLHF. The CDR3, as DNA: TGTGCCAGCTTAGGAGGAGGACAAGATAATTCACCCCTCCACTTT.

The genes are TRBV5-4 and TRBJ1-1; the D is unclear. The ends were cut back, 1 base at V and 4 bases at J, with 5 bases in the middle. Germline CDR1 is SGHNT and CDR2 is YYREEE (reference sequence). The CDR3 covers 12 residues. CDR3 nucleotide sequence: TGTGCCAGCAGCTTGCCGGGCACTGAAGCTTTCTTT. Translating it yields CASSLPGTEAFF.

The V gene is TRBV27, the J gene TRBJ1-6; TRBD1 is a possible D gene (5 bases). V shed 0 bases and J shed 6 bases, with 12 bases lying between them. The CDR3 has 16 residues. Germline CDR1 MNHEY, CDR2 SMNVEV (reference sequence). The CDR3 nucleotides are TGTGCCAGCAGTTTATCGGGGGGGGTGGGTAATTCACCCCTCCACTTT. Protein product: CASSLSGGVGNSPLHF.

The chain carries TRBV7-2 and TRBJ1-1; D gene uncertain. V gave up 2 bases and J gave up 0 bases, with 10 bases separating them. The CDR3 length is 15 residues. The germline CDR1 and CDR2 sequences are SGHTA and FQGNSA. CDR3 sequence: CASSLSGSMNTEAFF. The CDR3 DNA sequence: TGTGCCAGCAGCTTATCTGGGAGTATGAACACTGAAGCTTTCTTT.

J is TRBJ1-1 and V is TRBV18, with D maybe TRBD1 (6 bases). Per the germline V gene, CDR1 is KGHSH and CDR2 is LQKENI. Trimming took off 3 bases at V and 4 bases at J, with 12 bases between the two ends. CDR3 length: 14 residues. The CDR3 region has the DNA TGTGCCAGCTCACCCCGGACGGGGGCCACTGAAGCTTTCTTT. This sequence encodes CASSPRTGATEAFF.

This clone was recorded only once. This chain connects TRBV15 to TRBJ1-1; D may be TRBD1 (5 bases). V was clipped by 1 base and J by 1 base, with 10 bases between them. Germline CDR1 is LNHNV and CDR2 is YYDKDF (reference sequence). The CDR3 covers 15 residues. This CDR3 is CATSRGRVKNTEAFF. The DNA for the CDR3 is TGTGCCACCAGCAGAGGCAGGGTCAAGAACACTGAAGCTTTCTTT.

The chain has TRBV28 and TRBJ1-1; TRBD1 matches at 7 bases. Germline V lookup: CDR1 MDHEN, CDR2 SYDVKM. The CDR3 runs 12 residues. CDR3 residues: CGAGDRNTEAFF. The CDR3 nucleotides read TGTGGAGCCGGGGACAGGAACACTGAAGCTTTCTTT.

The genes are TRBV14 and TRBJ2-7; no reliable D call. V was cut by 4 bases and J by 2 bases, with 12 bases left in between. CDR1 is SGHDN and CDR2 is FVKESK in the germline V gene. The length of the CDR3 is 14 residues. CDR3 coding DNA: TGTGCCAGCAGCCCCTCGCATGGGCCCTACGAGCAGTACTTC. Protein product: CASSPSHGPYEQYF.

The rearrangement joins TRBV18 to TRBJ2-3; no clear D gene. CDR1 is KGHSH and CDR2 is LQKENI in the germline V gene. Trimming stripped 3 bases from V and 1 base from J, with 8 bases between. This CDR3 has 14 amino acids. Here the CDR3 reads CASSPPGRTDTQYF. CDR3 DNA sequence: TGTGCCAGCTCACCCCCTGGGCGCACAGATACGCAGTATTTT.

This chain joins TRBV30 and TRBJ1-6, with 8 bases fitting TRBD1. Germline V gives CDR1 GTSNPN, CDR2 SVGIG (reference sequence). Trimming at V came to 4 bases and at J to 9 bases, leaving 8 bases not matched to a gene. The length of the CDR3 is 14 residues. Here the CDR3 reads CAWTAGTGLSPLHF. The CDR3 DNA sequence: TGTGCCTGGACTGCCGGGACAGGCCTTTCACCCCTCCACTTT.

This sequence joins TRBV19 and TRBJ2-2; D remains ambiguous. The CDR3 runs to 11 residues. The germline V gene encodes CDR1 LNHDA and CDR2 SQIVND (reference sequence). With 8 bases removed from V and 2 bases from J, the gap between germline ends came to 3 bases. The CDR3 region is CASANTGELFF. In nucleotides, the CDR3 is TGTGCCAGTGCTAACACCGGGGAGCTGTTTTTT.

The CDR3: CASSEYEQYF. The CDR3 bases are TGTGCCAGCAGTGAGTACGAGCAGTACTTC. J is TRBJ2-7 and V is TRBV28; D not certain. The ends were cut back, 5 bases at V and 4 bases at J, with 3 bases in the middle. Looked up from germline, CDR1 is MDHEN and CDR2 is SYDVKM. CDR3 size: 10 residues. The full variable domain, its missing parts supplied by reference TRBV28 and TRBJ2-7, is DVKVTQSSRYLVKRTGEKVFLECVQDMDHENMFWYRQDPGLGLRLIYFSYDVKMKEKGDIPEGYSVSREKKERFSLILESASTNQTSMYLCASSEYEQYFGPGTRLTVT.

The chain recombines TRBV28 with TRBJ2-1; D call uncertain. Germline V gene data show CDR1 as MDHEN and CDR2 as SYDVKM. CDR3 length equals 11 residues. The V and J ends lost 2 bases and 8 bases respectively, with 4 bases between them. The CDR3: CASSLMHEQFF. Here the CDR3 DNA reads TGTGCCAGCAGTTTAATGCATGAGCAGTTCTTC.

V usage is TRBV14 and J usage is TRBJ2-1; D unclear. The V gene lost 4 bases and the J gene lost 5 bases, with 18 bases spanning the gap. Germline CDR1 SGHDN, CDR2 FVKESK. The CDR3 totals 16 residues. For the CDR3, the DNA is TGTGCCAGCAGCCGTAACAGCCGAATCATCCACAATGAGCAGTTCTTC. Protein sequence: CASSRNSRIIHNEQFF.

J is TRBJ2-1 and V is TRBV7-9; 15 positions match TRBD2. V lost 5 bases to trimming and J lost 6 bases; unmatched junction nucleotides: 8. The CDR3 spans 17 residues. Germline lookup yields CDR1 SEHNR and CDR2 FQNEAQ (reference sequence). The CDR3 bases are TGTGCCAGCAGCACTTCCGGGACTAGCGGGAGGATCAATGAGCAGTTCTTC. Protein product: CASSTSGTSGRINEQFF.

V is TRBV20-1 and J is TRBJ2-1, with a tentative D call TRBD2 (5 bases). The germline V gene encodes CDR1 DFQATT and CDR2 SNEGSKA (reference sequence). The V end was cut by 3 bases, the J end by 8 bases, with 5 bases between. The CDR3 has 10 amino acids. The CDR3 loop is CSARRDEQFF. For the CDR3, the DNA is TGCAGTGCTAGGAGGGATGAGCAGTTCTTC.

The chain recombines TRBV6-1 with TRBJ1-5; the match to TRBD1 covers 8 bases. The J segment lost 4 bases and the V segment lost 5 bases, leaving 4 bases of the junction unmatched. The CDR3 has 14 residues. Germline assignment: CDR1 MNHNS and CDR2 SASEGT. CDR3 nucleotide sequence: TGTGCCAGCAGTTCACAGGGGGGTAATCAGCCCCAGCATTTT. Translated, it gives CASSSQGGNQPQHF.

The rearrangement links TRBV28 to TRBJ2-2, with D maybe TRBD2 (6 bases). The CDR3 is 16 residues long. Per the germline V gene, CDR1 is MDHEN and CDR2 is SYDVKM. The V and J ends lost 6 bases and 7 bases respectively, with 21 bases between them. The CDR3 sequence is CASSPPGVGGGGELFF. DNA of the CDR3: TGTGCCAGCAGCCCCCCTGGGGTCGGGGGTGGCGGGGAGCTGTTTTTT.

The sample holds one count of this clone. This chain uses TRBV10-3 with TRBJ1-1; maybe TRBD1 (5 bases). CDR1 and CDR2 (germline): ENHRY, SYGVKD. V lost 0 bases and J 6 bases, leaving 23 bases between the germline ends. CDR3 length equals 18 residues. CDR3 region: CAISESGRVYPRAPEAFF. The CDR3 nucleotides are TGTGCCATCAGTGAGTCGGGCAGGGTTTACCCACGGGCACCTGAAGCTTTCTTT.

The chain couples TRBV7-3 to TRBJ1-6, with a tentative D call TRBD1 (5 bases). V was trimmed by 3 bases and J by 7 bases, leaving 7 bases between them. The CDR3 totals 13 residues. Germline CDR1 reads SGHTA; CDR2 reads FQGTGA. CDR3 residues: CASSFRQNSPLHF. DNA of the CDR3: TGTGCCAGCAGCTTTCGACAGAATTCACCCCTCCACTTT.

The J gene is TRBJ1-3, the V gene TRBV13; the D gene is possibly TRBD1 (5 bases). The CDR3 runs 15 residues. V dropped 3 bases and J dropped 1 base, with 10 bases sitting between them. CDR1 is PRHDT, CDR2 FYEKMQ, per germline (reference sequence). The CDR3 DNA follows: TGTGCCAGCAGCTTGGCCCGGACATCTGGAAACACCATATATTTT. It is translated as CASSLARTSGNTIYF.

J is TRBJ2-1 and V is TRBV5-1, with 10 positions matching TRBD1. The CDR3 covers 13 residues. V shed 7 bases, J shed 4 bases, and the junction held 2 bases outside the gene matches. Germline V lookup: CDR1 SGHRS, CDR2 YFSETQ. CDR3 in DNA: TGCGCCAGCGGGACAGGGGATTACAATGAGCAGTTCTTC. This encodes CASGTGDYNEQFF.

The rearrangement uses TRBV18 and TRBJ2-3, with D possibly matching TRBD1 (6 bases). V lost 4 bases to trimming and J lost 6 bases, with 14 bases between them. The germline CDR1 and CDR2 sequences are KGHSH and LQKENI. The CDR3 extends over 14 amino acids. The CDR3 nucleotides are TGTGCCAGCTCACTACTGGACAGTATCGATACGCAGTATTTT. Its protein is CASSLLDSIDTQYF.

This chain links TRBV6-1 with TRBJ2-7, with TRBD1 matching over 11 bases. The CDR3 loop spans 14 amino acids. The germline V gene encodes CDR1 MNHNS and CDR2 SASEGT. The junction had 5 bases not matched to a gene; V was cut back by 7 bases and J by 3 bases. As DNA, the CDR3 is TGTGCCAGCATCACCGGGACAGGGGGCTACGAGCAGTACTTC. Protein sequence: CASITGTGGYEQYF.

This sequence joins TRBV5-1 and TRBJ2-5, with D perhaps TRBD1 (6 bases). Germline V CDR1 and CDR2: SGHRS, YFSETQ. The CDR3 runs to 14 residues. Trimming took 2 bases from V and 5 from J, leaving 13 bases between them. The CDR3 DNA is TGCGCCAGCAGCTTAGAAGGGGGTGTCGAGACCCAGTACTTC. Residues: CASSLEGGVETQYF.

The chain uses TRBV10-3 and TRBJ1-1; D gene ambiguous. V shed 6 bases and J shed 2 bases, with 13 bases lying between them. Per the germline V gene, CDR1 is ENHRY and CDR2 is SYGVKD. The CDR3 is 14 residues long. The CDR3 bases are TGTGCCATCAGCTCCCCCCAGGTCAACACTGAAGCTTTCTTT. This encodes CAISSPQVNTEAFF.

The chain is built from TRBV19 and TRBJ1-5; 9 nucleotides match TRBD1. Germline CDR1 is LNHDA and CDR2 is SQIVND (reference sequence). This CDR3 is built from 15 residues. The V and J ends lost 3 bases and 4 bases, in that order; junction bases with no gene match: 4. The CDR3 DNA follows: TGTGCCAGTAGTATCGGACAGGGGCCGAATCAGCCCCAGCATTTT. Translated: CASSIGQGPNQPQHF.

This chain connects TRBV21-1 to TRBJ2-4; TRBD1 reflects the table's D call only, with no check against the DNA. TRBV21-1 is classified as a pseudogene. The CDR3 has 16 amino acids. The CDR3 nucleotides are TGTGCCAGCAGAAAAAGGGACAGTGTAGCCAAAAACATTCAGTACTTC. This encodes CASRKRDSVAKNIQYF.

The chain links TRBV14 to TRBJ2-7, with a tentative D call TRBD2 (5 bases). With 0 bases removed from V and 3 bases from J, the gap between germline ends came to 9 bases. The CDR3 runs to 14 residues. CDR1 is SGHDN, CDR2 FVKESK, per germline. The CDR3 is CASSQDAGDYEQYF. DNA for the CDR3: TGTGCCAGCAGCCAAGATGCCGGGGACTACGAGCAGTACTTC.